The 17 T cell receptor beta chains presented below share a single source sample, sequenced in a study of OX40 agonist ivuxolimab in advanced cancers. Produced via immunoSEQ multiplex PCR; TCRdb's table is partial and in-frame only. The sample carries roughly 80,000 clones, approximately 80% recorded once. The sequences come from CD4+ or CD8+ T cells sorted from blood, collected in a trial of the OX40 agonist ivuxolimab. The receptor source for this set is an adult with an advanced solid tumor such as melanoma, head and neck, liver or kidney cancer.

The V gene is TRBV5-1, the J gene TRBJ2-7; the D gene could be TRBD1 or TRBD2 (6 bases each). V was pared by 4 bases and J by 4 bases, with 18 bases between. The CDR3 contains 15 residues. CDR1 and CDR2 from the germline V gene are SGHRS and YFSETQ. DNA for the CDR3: TGCGCCAGCAGCACGTCGAGGGGGGCTGGGTACGAGCAGTACTTC. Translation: CASSTSRGAGYEQYF.

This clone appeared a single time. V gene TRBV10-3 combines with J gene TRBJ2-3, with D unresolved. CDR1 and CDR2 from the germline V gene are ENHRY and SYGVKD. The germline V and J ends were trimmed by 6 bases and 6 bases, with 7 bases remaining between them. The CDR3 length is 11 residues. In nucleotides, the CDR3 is TGTGCCATCAGGCTGGAGGATACGCAGTATTTT. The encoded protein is CAIRLEDTQYF.

The CDR3 DNA sequence: TGTGCCAGCAGTTTGGGGGACAGGGGCTCCTACGAGCAGTACTTC. This encodes CASSLGDRGSYEQYF. V usage is TRBV27 and J usage is TRBJ2-7; TRBD1 matches at 10 bases. Germline V CDR1 and CDR2: MNHEY, SMNVEV (reference sequence). With 3 bases clipped from V and 0 bases from J, the junction kept 2 bases outside the gene matches. The CDR3 spans 15 residues.

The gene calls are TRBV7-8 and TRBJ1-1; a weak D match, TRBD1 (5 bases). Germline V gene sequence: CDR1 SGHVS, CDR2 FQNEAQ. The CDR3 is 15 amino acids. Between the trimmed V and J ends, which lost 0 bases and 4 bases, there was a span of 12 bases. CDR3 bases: TGTGCCAGCAGCTTAGCTGAAAATAGGGGCACTGAAGCTTTCTTT. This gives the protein CASSLAENRGTEAFF.

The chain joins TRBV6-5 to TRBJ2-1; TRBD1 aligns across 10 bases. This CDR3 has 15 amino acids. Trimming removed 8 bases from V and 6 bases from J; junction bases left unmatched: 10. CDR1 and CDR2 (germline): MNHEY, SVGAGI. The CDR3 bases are TGTGCCAGCTCCGAGGGGACAGGGGCCTTCAATGAGCAGTTCTTC. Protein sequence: CASSEGTGAFNEQFF.

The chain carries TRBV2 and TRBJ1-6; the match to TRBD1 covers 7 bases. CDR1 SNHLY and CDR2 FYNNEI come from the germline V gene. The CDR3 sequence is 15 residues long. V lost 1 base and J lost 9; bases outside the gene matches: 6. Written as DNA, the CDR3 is TGTGCCAGCAGTGAAGAGGCACAGGGGAGTTCACCCCTCCACTTT. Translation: CASSEEAQGSSPLHF.

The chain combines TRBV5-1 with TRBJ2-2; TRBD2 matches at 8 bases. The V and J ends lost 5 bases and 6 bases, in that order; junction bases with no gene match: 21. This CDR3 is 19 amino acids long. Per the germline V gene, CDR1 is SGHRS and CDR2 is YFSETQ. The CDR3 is CASRTWGRKAGVAAGELFF. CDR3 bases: TGCGCCAGCAGGACATGGGGCCGCAAAGCGGGAGTCGCGGCCGGGGAGCTGTTTTTT. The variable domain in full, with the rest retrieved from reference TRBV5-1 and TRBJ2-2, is KAGVTQTPRYLIKTRGQQVTLSCSPISGHRSVSWYQQTPGQGLQFLFEYFSETQRNKGNFPGRFSGRQFSNSRSEMNVSTLELGDSALYLCASRTWGRKAGVAAGELFFGEGSRLTVL.

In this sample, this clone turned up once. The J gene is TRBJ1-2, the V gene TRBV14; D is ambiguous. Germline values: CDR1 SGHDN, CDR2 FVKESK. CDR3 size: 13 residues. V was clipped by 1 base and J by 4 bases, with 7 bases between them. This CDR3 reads CASSQGEGYGYTF. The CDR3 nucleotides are TGTGCCAGCAGCCAAGGAGAAGGCTATGGCTACACCTTC. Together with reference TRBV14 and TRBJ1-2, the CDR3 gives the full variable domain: EAGVTQFPSHSVIEKGQTVTLRCDPISGHDNLYWYRRVMGKEIKFLLHFVKESKQDESGMPNNRFLAERTGGTYSTLKVQPAELEDSGVYFCASSQGEGYGYTFGSGTRLTVV.

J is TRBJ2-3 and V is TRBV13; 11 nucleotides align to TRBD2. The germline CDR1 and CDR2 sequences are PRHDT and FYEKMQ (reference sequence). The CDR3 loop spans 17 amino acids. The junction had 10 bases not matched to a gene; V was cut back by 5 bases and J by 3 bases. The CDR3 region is CASSPTGTSGETDTQYF. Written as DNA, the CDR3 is TGTGCCAGCAGCCCTACGGGGACTAGCGGAGAAACAGATACGCAGTATTTT.

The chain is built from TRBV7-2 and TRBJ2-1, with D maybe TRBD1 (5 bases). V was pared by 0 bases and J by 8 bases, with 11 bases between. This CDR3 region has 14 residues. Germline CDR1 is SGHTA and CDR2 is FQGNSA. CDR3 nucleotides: TGTGCCAGCAGCTTAGCCTCTACAGGACATGAGCAGTTCTTC. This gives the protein CASSLASTGHEQFF.

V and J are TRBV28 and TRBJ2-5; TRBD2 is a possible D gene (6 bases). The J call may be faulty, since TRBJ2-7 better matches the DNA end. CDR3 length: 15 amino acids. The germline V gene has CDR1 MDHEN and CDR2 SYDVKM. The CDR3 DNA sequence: TGTGCCAGCAGTTTATATGGGACTTCGGGAAACGAGCAGTACTTC. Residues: CASSLYGTSGNEQYF.

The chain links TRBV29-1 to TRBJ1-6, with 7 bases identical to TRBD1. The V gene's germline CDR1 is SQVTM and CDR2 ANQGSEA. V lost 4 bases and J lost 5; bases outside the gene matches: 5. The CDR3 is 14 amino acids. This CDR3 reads CSVADRANNSPLHF. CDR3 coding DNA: TGCAGCGTTGCCGACAGGGCGAATAATTCACCCCTCCACTTT.

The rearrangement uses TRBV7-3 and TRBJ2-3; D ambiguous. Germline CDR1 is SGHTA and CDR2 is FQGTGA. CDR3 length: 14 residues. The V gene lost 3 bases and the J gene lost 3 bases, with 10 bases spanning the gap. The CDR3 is CASSFRTGTDTQYF. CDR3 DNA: TGTGCCAGCAGCTTTCGGACGGGTACAGATACGCAGTATTTT.

This CDR3 reads CSVEGPGRITYF. The CDR3 nucleotides are TGCAGCGTTGAAGGGCCTGGCAGGATAACCTACTTC. V gene TRBV29-1 combines with J gene TRBJ2-7; D unresolved. The CDR3 runs 12 residues. The germline gives CDR1 SQVTM, CDR2 ANQGSEA. Deletions cut 1 base from V and 13 bases from J, with 17 bases between.

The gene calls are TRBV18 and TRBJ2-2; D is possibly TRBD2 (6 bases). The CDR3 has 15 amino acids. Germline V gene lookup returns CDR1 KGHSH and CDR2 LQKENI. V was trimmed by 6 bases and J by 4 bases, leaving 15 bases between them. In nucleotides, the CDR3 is TGTGCCAGCTCCCCCGGCGGGGATGGCACCGGGGAGCTGTTTTTT. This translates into CASSPGGDGTGELFF.

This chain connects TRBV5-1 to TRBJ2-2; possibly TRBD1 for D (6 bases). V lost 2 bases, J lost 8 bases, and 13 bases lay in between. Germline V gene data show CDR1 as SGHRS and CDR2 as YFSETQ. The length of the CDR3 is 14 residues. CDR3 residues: CASSFDRLWGELFF. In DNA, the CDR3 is TGCGCCAGCAGCTTTGACAGGTTGTGGGGGGAGCTGTTTTTT.

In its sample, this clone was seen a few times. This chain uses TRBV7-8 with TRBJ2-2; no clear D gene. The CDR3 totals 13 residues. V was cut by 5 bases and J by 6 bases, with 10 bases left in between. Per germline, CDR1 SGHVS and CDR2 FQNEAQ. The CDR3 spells CASSLARAGELFF. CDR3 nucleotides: TGTGCCAGCAGCCTTGCTAGGGCCGGGGAGCTGTTTTTT. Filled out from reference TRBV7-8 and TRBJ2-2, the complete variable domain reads GAGVSQSPRYKVAKRGQDVALRCDPISGHVSLFWYQQALGQGPEFLTYFQNEAQLDKSGLPSDRFFAERPEGSVSTLKIQRTQQEDSAVYLCASSLARAGELFFGEGSRLTVL.